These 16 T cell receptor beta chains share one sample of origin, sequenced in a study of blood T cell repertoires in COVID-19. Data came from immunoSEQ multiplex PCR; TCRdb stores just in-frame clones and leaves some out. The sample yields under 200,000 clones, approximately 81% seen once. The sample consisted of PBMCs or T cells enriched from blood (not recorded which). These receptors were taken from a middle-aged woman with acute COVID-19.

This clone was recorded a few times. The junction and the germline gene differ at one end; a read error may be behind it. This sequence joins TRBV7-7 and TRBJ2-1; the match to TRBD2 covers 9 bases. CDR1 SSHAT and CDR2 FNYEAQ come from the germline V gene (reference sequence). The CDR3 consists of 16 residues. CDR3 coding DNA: TGTGCTAGCAGCTTAACGGCGGGAGGGGGGTACAATGAGCAGTTCTTC. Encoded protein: CASSLTAGGGYNEQFF.

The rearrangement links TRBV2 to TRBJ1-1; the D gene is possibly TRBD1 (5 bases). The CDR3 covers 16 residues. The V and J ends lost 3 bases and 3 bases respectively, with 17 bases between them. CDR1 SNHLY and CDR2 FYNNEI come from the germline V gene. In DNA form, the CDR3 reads TGTGCCAGCAGTGATATGGGGCAGGGTTTTGACACTGAAGCTTTCTTT. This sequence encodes CASSDMGQGFDTEAFF.

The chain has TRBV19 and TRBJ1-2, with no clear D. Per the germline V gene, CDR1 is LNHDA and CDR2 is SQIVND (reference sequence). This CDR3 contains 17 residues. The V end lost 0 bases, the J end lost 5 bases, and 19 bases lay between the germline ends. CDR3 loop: CASSIDARVRTGYGYTF. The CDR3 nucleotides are TGTGCCAGTAGTATAGACGCGCGTGTCCGGACGGGGTATGGCTACACCTTC. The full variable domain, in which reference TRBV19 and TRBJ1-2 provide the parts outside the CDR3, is DGGITQSPKYLFRKEGQNVTLSCEQNLNHDAMYWYRQDPGQGLRLIYYSQIVNDFQKGDIAEGYSVSREKKESFPLTVTSAQKNPTAFYLCASSIDARVRTGYGYTFGSGTRLTVV.

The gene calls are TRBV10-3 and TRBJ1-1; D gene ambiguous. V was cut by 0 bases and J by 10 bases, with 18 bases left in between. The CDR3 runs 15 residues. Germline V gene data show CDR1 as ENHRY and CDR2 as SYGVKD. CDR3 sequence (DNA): TGTGCCATCAGTGAGTCAGAAAAAGGAGGCGAAGTAGCTTTCTTT. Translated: CAISESEKGGEVAFF.

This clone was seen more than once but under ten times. In DNA form, the CDR3 reads TGTGCCAGCAGTCGACTAGCGGGAGGAAAAGGAGAGACCCAGTACTTC. Translated, it gives CASSRLAGGKGETQYF. The gene calls are TRBV2 and TRBJ2-5, with 13 positions matching TRBD2. This CDR3 has 16 residues. Trimming at V came to 5 bases and at J to 4 bases, leaving 7 bases not matched to a gene. Germline values: CDR1 SNHLY, CDR2 FYNNEI.

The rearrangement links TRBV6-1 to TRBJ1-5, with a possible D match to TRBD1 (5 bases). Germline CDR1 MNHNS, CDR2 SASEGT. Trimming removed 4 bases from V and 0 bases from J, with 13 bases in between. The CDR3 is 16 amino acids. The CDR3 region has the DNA TGTGCCAGCAGTGGCACAGGTGACCCTAGCAATCAGCCCCAGCATTTT. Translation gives CASSGTGDPSNQPQHF.

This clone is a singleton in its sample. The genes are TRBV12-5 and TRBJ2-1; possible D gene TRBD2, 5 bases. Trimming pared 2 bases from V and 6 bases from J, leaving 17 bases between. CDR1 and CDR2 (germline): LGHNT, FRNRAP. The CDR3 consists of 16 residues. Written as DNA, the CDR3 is TGTGCTAGTGGTTTGAACCCACTCACTAGTTCCAATGAGCAGTTCTTC. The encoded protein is CASGLNPLTSSNEQFF.

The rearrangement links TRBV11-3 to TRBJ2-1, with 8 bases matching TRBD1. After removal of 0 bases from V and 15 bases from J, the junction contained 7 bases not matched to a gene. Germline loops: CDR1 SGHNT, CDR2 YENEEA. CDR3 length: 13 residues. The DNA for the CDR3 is TGTGCCAGCAGCTTAGACATCGACAGGGGTATGTTCTTC. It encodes CASSLDIDRGMFF.

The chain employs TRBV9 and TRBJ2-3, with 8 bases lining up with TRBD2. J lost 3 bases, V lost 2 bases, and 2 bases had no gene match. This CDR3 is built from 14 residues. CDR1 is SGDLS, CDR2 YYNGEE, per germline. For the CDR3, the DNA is TGTGCCAGCAGCGTCAGACTAGCGACAGATACGCAGTATTTT. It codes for CASSVRLATDTQYF.

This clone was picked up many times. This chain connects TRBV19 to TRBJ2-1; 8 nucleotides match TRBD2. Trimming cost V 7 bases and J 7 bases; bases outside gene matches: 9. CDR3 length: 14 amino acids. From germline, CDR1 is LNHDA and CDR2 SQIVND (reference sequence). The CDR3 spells CASKKRENRNEQFF. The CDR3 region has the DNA TGTGCCAGTAAAAAGCGGGAGAACCGGAATGAGCAGTTCTTC. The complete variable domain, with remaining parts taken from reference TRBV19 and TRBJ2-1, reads DGGITQSPKYLFRKEGQNVTLSCEQNLNHDAMYWYRQDPGQGLRLIYYSQIVNDFQKGDIAEGYSVSREKKESFPLTVTSAQKNPTAFYLCASKKRENRNEQFFGPGTRLTVL.

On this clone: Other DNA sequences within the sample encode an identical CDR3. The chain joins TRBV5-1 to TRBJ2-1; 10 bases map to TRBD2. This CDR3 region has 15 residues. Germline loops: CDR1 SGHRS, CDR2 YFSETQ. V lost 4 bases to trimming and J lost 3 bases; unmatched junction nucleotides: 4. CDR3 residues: CASSLGLAVYNEQFF. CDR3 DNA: TGCGCCAGCAGCCTCGGACTAGCGGTCTACAATGAGCAGTTCTTC.

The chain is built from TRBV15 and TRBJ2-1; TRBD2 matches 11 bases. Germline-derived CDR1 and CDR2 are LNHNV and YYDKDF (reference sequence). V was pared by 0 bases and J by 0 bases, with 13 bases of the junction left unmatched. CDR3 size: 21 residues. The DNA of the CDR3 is TGTGCCACCAGCAGAGATGAGGGGAGGAGTAGCGGGAGGGTCTCCTACAATGAGCAGTTCTTC. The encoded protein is CATSRDEGRSSGRVSYNEQFF.

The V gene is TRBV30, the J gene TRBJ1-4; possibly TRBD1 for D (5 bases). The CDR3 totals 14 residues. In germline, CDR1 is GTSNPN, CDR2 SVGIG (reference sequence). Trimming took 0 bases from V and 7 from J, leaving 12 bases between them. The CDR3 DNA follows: TGTGCCTGGAGTGTGGAGGGGCAGGGTGAAAAACTGTTTTTT. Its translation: CAWSVEGQGEKLFF.

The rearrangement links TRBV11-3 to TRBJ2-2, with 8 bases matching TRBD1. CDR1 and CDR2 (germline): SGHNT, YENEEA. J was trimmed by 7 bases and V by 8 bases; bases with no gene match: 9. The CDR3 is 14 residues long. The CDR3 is CASRPRGRNGELFF. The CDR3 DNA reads TGTGCCAGCCGACCCAGGGGGCGCAACGGGGAGCTGTTTTTT.

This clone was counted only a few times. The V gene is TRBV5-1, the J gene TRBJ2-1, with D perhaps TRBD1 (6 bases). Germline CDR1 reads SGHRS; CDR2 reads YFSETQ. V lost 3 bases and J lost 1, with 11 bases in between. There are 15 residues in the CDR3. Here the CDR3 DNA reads TGCGCCAGCAGCTCCTTGACAGGTTCCTACAATGAGCAGTTCTTC. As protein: CASSSLTGSYNEQFF.

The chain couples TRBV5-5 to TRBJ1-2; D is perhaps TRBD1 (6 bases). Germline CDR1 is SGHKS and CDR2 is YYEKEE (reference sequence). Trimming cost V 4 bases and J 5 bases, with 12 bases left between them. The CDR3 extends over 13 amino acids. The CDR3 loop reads CASSLLQGYGYTF. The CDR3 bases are TGTGCCAGCAGCCTTTTACAGGGTTATGGCTACACCTTC. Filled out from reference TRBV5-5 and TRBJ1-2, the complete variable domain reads DAGVTQSPTHLIKTRGQQVTLRCSPISGHKSVSWYQQVLGQGPQFIFQYYEKEERGRGNFPDRFSARQFPNYSSELNVNALLLGDSALYLCASSLLQGYGYTFGSGTRLTVV.